Shown below are 30 T cell receptor beta chains from a single sample sequenced in a study of blood T cell repertoires in COVID-19. The protocol was immunoSEQ multiplex PCR, while the TCRdb copy is restricted to in-frame clones and leaves out a portion. The repertoire holds some 250,000 clones, with about 86% as singletons. Material for sequencing was peripheral blood. The receptors originated from a man aged 35 to 55 with active or convalescent COVID-19.

The genes are TRBV11-2 and TRBJ2-7, with TRBD1 identical over 8 bases. Trimming removed 5 bases from V and 7 bases from J; junction bases left unmatched: 13. CDR1 is SGHAT and CDR2 is FQNNGV in the germline V gene. The CDR3 runs 15 residues. The CDR3 nucleotides read TGTGCCAGCAGCCCCGGGACAGGAGGCCTTCGGGAGCAGTACTTC. Residues: CASSPGTGGLREQYF. Together with reference TRBV11-2 and TRBJ2-7, the CDR3 gives the full variable domain: EAGVAQSPRYKIIEKRQSVAFWCNPISGHATLYWYQQILGQGPKLLIQFQNNGVVDDSQLPKDRFSAERLKGVDSTLKIQPAKLEDSAVYLCASSPGTGGLREQYFGPGTRLTVT.

The CDR3 sequence: CASSQDTTGVGYTF. In DNA form, the CDR3 reads TGTGCCAGCAGCCAAGATACGACAGGGGTGGGCTACACCTTC. The rearrangement links TRBV3-1 (or the pseudogene TRBV3-2) to TRBJ1-2; 8 positions agree with TRBD1. The V and J ends lost 0 bases and 8 bases, in that order; junction bases with no gene match: 5. The CDR3 contains 14 residues. The germline CDR1 and CDR2 sequences are LGHDT and YNNKEL (reference sequence).

This chain uses TRBV5-4 with TRBJ2-7, with D possibly matching TRBD2 (6 bases). This CDR3 contains 16 residues. Germline V gives CDR1 SGHNT, CDR2 YYREEE (reference sequence). The ends were cut back, 0 bases at V and 5 bases at J, with 18 bases in the middle. The CDR3 DNA reads TGTGCCAGCAGCTTGGGCCCGTCGGAGGGGCTCAACGAGCAGTACTTC. Translated, it gives CASSLGPSEGLNEQYF.

The rearrangement links TRBV10-3 to TRBJ2-7, with 9 bases fitting TRBD1. The CDR3 runs 14 residues. Per the germline V gene, CDR1 is ENHRY and CDR2 is SYGVKD. The junction had 10 bases not matched to a gene; V was cut back by 6 bases and J by 7 bases. CDR3 region: CAISPGTGSWEQYF. CDR3 DNA: TGTGCCATCAGCCCCGGGACAGGGTCTTGGGAGCAGTACTTC.

This clone has a handful of counts. J is TRBJ2-3 and V is TRBV19, with a weak D call TRBD2 (6 bases). CDR1 and CDR2 (germline): LNHDA, SQIVND (reference sequence). CDR3 length: 15 amino acids. V lost 3 bases and J lost 6, with 16 bases in between. CDR3 DNA sequence: TGTGCCAGTAGTATGGGACTTTTGCCTACGGATACGCAGTATTTT. It yields the protein CASSMGLLPTDTQYF.

The chain joins TRBV7-3 to TRBJ2-5; no clear D gene. This CDR3 has 13 residues. Germline V gives CDR1 SGHTA, CDR2 FQGTGA. With 2 bases removed from V and 5 bases from J, the gap between germline ends came to 9 bases. The CDR3 here is CASSLGLTETQYF. CDR3 coding DNA: TGTGCCAGCAGCTTAGGTCTAACGGAGACCCAGTACTTC.

Comment on this clone: The junction does not match germline at one end; this may be a read error. The chain couples TRBV18 to TRBJ2-4; 11 nucleotides line up with TRBD1. The V gene's germline CDR1 is KGHSH and CDR2 LQKENI. The CDR3 has 12 amino acids. The CDR3 reads CASSPLGQGAHF. The DNA for the CDR3 is TGTGCCAGCTCACCTCTTGGACAGGGGGCACACTTC.

V and J are TRBV5-1 and TRBJ1-2; 8 bases match TRBD1. V was pared by 3 bases and J by 8 bases, with 9 bases of the junction left unmatched. This CDR3 has 14 amino acids. Germline V gene data show CDR1 as SGHRS and CDR2 as YFSETQ. The CDR3, as DNA: TGCGCCAGCAGCTCCACGGGACAGGTGGGGGGCTACACCTTC. This sequence encodes CASSSTGQVGGYTF.

As for this clone: The sample carries other DNA sequences with the same CDR3. V is TRBV6-5 and J is TRBJ1-1, with 8 positions matching TRBD1. From germline, CDR1 is MNHEY and CDR2 SVGAGI. The CDR3 runs to 13 residues. V shed 5 bases and J 6 bases; nucleotides not matched to a gene: 5. DNA for the CDR3: TGTGCCAGCAGTCACTTACAGGGGGCTGAAGCTTTCTTT. It is translated as CASSHLQGAEAFF.

The V call is TRBV11-3, the J call TRBJ1-1; D is possibly TRBD1 (6 bases). Trimming took 1 base from V and 5 from J, leaving 11 bases between them. Germline loops: CDR1 SGHNT, CDR2 YENEEA. The length of the CDR3 is 14 residues. As DNA, the CDR3 is TGTGCCAGCAGCTTAGGACGGGGGGCGACTGAAGCTTTCTTT. This translates into CASSLGRGATEAFF.

This clone is a singleton in its sample. The J gene is TRBJ1-2, the V gene TRBV30, with 11 bases fitting TRBD1. V was pared by 2 bases and J by 13 bases, with 3 bases of the junction left unmatched. Germline lookup yields CDR1 GTSNPN and CDR2 SVGIG (reference sequence). The CDR3 totals 11 residues. CDR3 nucleotides: TGTGCCTGGAGTCCGGGACAGGGGGGCACCTTC. The encoded protein is CAWSPGQGGTF.

The chain recombines TRBV15 with TRBJ2-1, with a weak D call TRBD1 (6 bases). The germline V gene encodes CDR1 LNHNV and CDR2 YYDKDF (reference sequence). The CDR3 contains 14 residues. Trimming pared 3 bases from V and 1 base from J, leaving 7 bases between. Written as DNA, the CDR3 is TGTGCCACCAGCAGTGGACAGTCCTACAATGAGCAGTTCTTC. Protein: CATSSGQSYNEQFF.

V gene TRBV12-5 combines with J gene TRBJ1-1; D unclear. The CDR3 consists of 14 residues. Trimming removed 3 bases at V and 2 bases at J, with 10 bases between. The germline V gene encodes CDR1 LGHNT and CDR2 FRNRAP. Written as DNA, the CDR3 is TGTGCTAGTGGTTTCGCCGGGGAAAACACTGAAGCTTTCTTT. It translates to CASGFAGENTEAFF.

The chain uses TRBV4-1 and TRBJ1-1, with 9 positions matching TRBD1. The CDR3 contains 15 residues. Germline CDR1 MGHRA, CDR2 YSYEKL. With 4 bases clipped from V and 2 bases from J, the junction kept 5 bases outside the gene matches. The CDR3 nucleotides are TGCGCCAGCAGCCCGCGGACAGGGGTTAACACTGAAGCTTTCTTT. This gives the protein CASSPRTGVNTEAFF.

The V and J genes are TRBV2 and TRBJ2-7; 8 nucleotides align to TRBD2. The germline CDR1 and CDR2 sequences are SNHLY and FYNNEI. The CDR3 sequence is 15 residues long. V was pared by 1 base and J by 5 bases, with 7 bases of the junction left unmatched. Here the CDR3 DNA reads TGTGCCAGCAGTGAAGGAGGGGGACTAGGCAACGAGCAGTACTTC. Its translation: CASSEGGGLGNEQYF.

The chain recombines TRBV5-1 with TRBJ1-4; no firm D call. The germline V gene encodes CDR1 SGHRS and CDR2 YFSETQ. The length of the CDR3 is 16 residues. Trimming shortened V by 3 bases and J by 1 base, and 13 bases separated the two germline ends. As DNA, the CDR3 is TGCGCCAGCAGCTCCGGGTCCCACGGAACTAATGAAAAACTGTTTTTT. Amino acid sequence: CASSSGSHGTNEKLFF.

This chain uses TRBV11-2 with TRBJ2-5; weak D call: TRBD2 (6 bases). Germline V gene data show CDR1 as SGHAT and CDR2 as FQNNGV. This CDR3 spans 13 amino acids. The V and J ends lost 2 bases and 5 bases respectively, with 9 bases between them. The CDR3 protein is CASSLWGGETQYF. In DNA form, the CDR3 reads TGTGCCAGCAGCTTATGGGGAGGTGAGACCCAGTACTTC.

The chain couples TRBV12-5 to TRBJ2-2, with 10 bases lining up with TRBD1. Looked up from germline, CDR1 is LGHNT and CDR2 is FRNRAP. V shed 6 bases and J 7 bases; nucleotides not matched to a gene: 2. The CDR3 consists of 13 residues. The CDR3 DNA reads as TGTGCTAGTGGGACAGGGGGCGGCGGGGAGCTGTTTTTT. This sequence encodes CASGTGGGGELFF.

The chain links TRBV30 to TRBJ1-1; D uncertain. The ends were cut back, 2 bases at V and 7 bases at J, with 17 bases in the middle. CDR1 and CDR2 from the germline V gene are GTSNPN and SVGIG (reference sequence). The CDR3 is 14 amino acids. CDR3 in amino acids: CAWSRWRSESEAFF. Written as DNA, the CDR3 is TGTGCCTGGAGTCGCTGGAGGTCTGAAAGTGAAGCTTTCTTT.

The V call is TRBV24-1, the J call TRBJ1-5, with D perhaps TRBD1 (5 bases). Germline V gene lookup returns CDR1 KGHDR and CDR2 SFDVKD. Trimming cost V 5 bases and J 0 bases, with 7 bases left between them. The CDR3 runs to 14 residues. The CDR3 sequence: CATSGGVSNQPQHF. The CDR3 DNA reads TGTGCCACCAGTGGGGGCGTTAGCAATCAGCCCCAGCATTTT.

V usage is TRBV6-6 and J usage is TRBJ1-6; no definite D call. V lost 0 bases, J lost 7 bases, and 7 bases lay in between. Germline V CDR1 and CDR2: MNHNY, SVGAGI (reference sequence). The CDR3 spans 14 residues. CDR3 sequence reads: CASSYSEANSPLHF. For the CDR3, the DNA is TGTGCCAGCAGTTACTCCGAGGCGAATTCACCCCTCCACTTT.

The rearrangement joins TRBV19 to TRBJ1-5; 7 bases align to TRBD1. The V gene's germline CDR1 is LNHDA and CDR2 SQIVND (reference sequence). V lost 7 bases and J lost 0; bases outside the gene matches: 12. The CDR3 contains 17 residues. CDR3 sequence: CASIKGGRSNSNQPQHF. CDR3 in DNA: TGTGCCAGTATTAAAGGGGGCAGGTCCAATAGCAATCAGCCCCAGCATTTT.

V gene TRBV5-1 combines with J gene TRBJ2-1; 9 nucleotides align to TRBD2. The J segment lost 12 bases and the V segment lost 6 bases, leaving 13 bases of the junction unmatched. Germline values: CDR1 SGHRS, CDR2 YFSETQ. The CDR3 is made up of 14 amino acids. CDR3 DNA sequence: TGCGCCAGCACCCCCGGGGGAGCGGGAGGAGGGCAGTTCTTC. Protein: CASTPGGAGGGQFF.

This clone occurred once. The gene calls are TRBV25-1 and TRBJ1-2, with D possibly being TRBD1 (5 bases). Trimming removed 2 bases from V and 7 bases from J, with 11 bases in between. Germline V gene sequence: CDR1 MGHDK, CDR2 SYGVNS. This CDR3 is 13 amino acids long. In DNA, the CDR3 is TGTGCCAGCAGTGAACAGGGAATGGCTGGCTACACCTTC. It is translated as CASSEQGMAGYTF.

This chain connects TRBV4-1 to TRBJ2-1; TRBD2 might be the D (6 bases). The CDR3 loop spans 17 amino acids. The V and J ends lost 1 base and 4 bases respectively, with 17 bases between them. In germline, CDR1 is MGHRA, CDR2 YSYEKL. CDR3 in DNA: TGCGCCAGCAGCCAAGGCCCTACGGGGGAGAATTACAATGAGCAGTTCTTC. Translated, it gives CASSQGPTGENYNEQFF.

This rearrangement joins TRBV19 to TRBJ2-2; a weak D match, TRBD2 (6 bases). From germline, CDR1 is LNHDA and CDR2 SQIVND (reference sequence). This CDR3 contains 17 residues. V lost 3 bases, J lost 3 bases, and 17 bases lay in between. The CDR3 DNA follows: TGTGCCAGTAGTATCACCCGGCTAGCGCCCGACACCGGGGAGCTGTTTTTT. Translated, it gives CASSITRLAPDTGELFF.

This chain joins TRBV2 and TRBJ2-7; 7 bases fit TRBD1. The CDR3 sequence is 14 residues long. CDR1 is SNHLY and CDR2 is FYNNEI in the germline V gene. V shed 4 bases, J shed 8 bases, and the junction held 11 bases outside the gene matches. The CDR3 DNA is TGTGCCAGCAGTGGACAGGGTGGGGGTCGGCAGCAGTACTTC. It specifies CASSGQGGGRQQYF.

The chain links TRBV24-1 to TRBJ1-3, with 7 bases lining up with TRBD1. V shed 4 bases and J 3 bases; nucleotides not matched to a gene: 5. CDR3 length equals 15 residues. CDR1 KGHDR and CDR2 SFDVKD come from the germline V gene. The CDR3 nucleotides are TGTGCCACCAGTGACGGGACAGCTCGTGGAAACACCATATATTTT. Protein product: CATSDGTARGNTIYF.

The chain combines TRBV28 with TRBJ1-3; 8 bases align to TRBD1. The V gene's germline CDR1 is MDHEN and CDR2 SYDVKM. V was clipped by 8 bases and J by 0 bases; unmatched bases: 3. This CDR3 is 14 amino acids long. The CDR3 nucleotides are TGTGCCAGCTTGACAGGGGCCTCTGGAAACACCATATATTTT. Translated, it gives CASLTGASGNTIYF. The full variable domain, its missing parts supplied by reference TRBV28 and TRBJ1-3, is DVKVTQSSRYLVKRTGEKVFLECVQDMDHENMFWYRQDPGLGLRLIYFSYDVKMKEKGDIPEGYSVSREKKERFSLILESASTNQTSMYLCASLTGASGNTIYFGEGSWLTVV.

This chain links TRBV6-5 with TRBJ1-4; 9 bases match TRBD1. V shed 3 bases, J shed 8 bases, and the junction held 10 bases outside the gene matches. Germline CDR1 and CDR2: MNHEY and SVGAGI. The CDR3 contains 16 residues. In DNA form, the CDR3 reads TGTGCCAGCAGTTATTCCGGGACAGGGACGGTCGAAAAACTGTTTTTT. It codes for CASSYSGTGTVEKLFF.